This T cell receptor (beta chain) stems from a study of T cell responses to AZD1222 COVID-19 vaccine. General observations from the study: Baseline testing showed seropositivity in only six AZD1222 recipients.

Assay: immunoSEQ multiplex PCR; the TCRdb copy retains only in-frame clones and omits some. The sample records 120,000 or so clones, approximately 90% being singletons. This clone showed up just a few times. Antigen: not known. Different DNA sequences within this sample yield the same CDR3. Germline V gives CDR1 SEHNR, CDR2 FQNEAQ (reference sequence). J lost 0 bases, V lost 3 bases, and 2 bases had no gene match. This CDR3 is 14 amino acids long. Sample: peripheral blood, taken on day 0 of MenACWY control vaccination. V and J are TRBV7-9 and TRBJ2-7; 7 bases are a match to TRBD1. The sequence derives from an adult in good health. CDR3 sequence: CASSLGQSSYEQYF. CDR3 nucleotide sequence: TGTGCCAGCAGCTTGGGACAGAGCTCCTACGAGCAGTACTTC.